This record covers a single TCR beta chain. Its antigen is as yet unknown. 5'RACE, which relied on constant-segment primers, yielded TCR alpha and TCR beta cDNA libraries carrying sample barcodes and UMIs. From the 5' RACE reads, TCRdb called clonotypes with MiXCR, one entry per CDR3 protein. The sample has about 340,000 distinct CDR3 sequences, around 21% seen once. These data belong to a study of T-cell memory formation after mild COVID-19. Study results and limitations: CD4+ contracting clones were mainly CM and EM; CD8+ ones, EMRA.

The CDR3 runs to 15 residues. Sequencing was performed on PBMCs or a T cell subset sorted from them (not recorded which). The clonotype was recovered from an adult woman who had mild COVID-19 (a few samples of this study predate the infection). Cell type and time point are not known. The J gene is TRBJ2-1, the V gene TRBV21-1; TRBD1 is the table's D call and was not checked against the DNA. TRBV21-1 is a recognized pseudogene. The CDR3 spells CASSSYREGDNEQFF. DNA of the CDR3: TGTGCCAGCAGCTCGTATCGAGAAGGGGACAATGAGCAGTTCTTC.